Following are 6 T cell receptor beta chains from one sample sequenced in a study of shared clonotypes between healthy human individuals. Measured with immunoSEQ multiplex PCR; TCRdb has only the in-frame clones, and not every one. The sample contains around 2.5 million clones, roughly 93% of which appear only once. Sequenced input: naive CD4+ T cells from PBMCs. The subset was: CD45RA+ positively selected. Receptors originate from a man younger than 35 in good health. Some clones in this sample may be carry-over from other donors' samples.

This clone occurred a few times. The gene calls are TRBV28 and TRBJ1-2; D is ambiguous. Trimming left V 6 bases short and J 6 bases short, with 8 bases between. The V gene's germline CDR1 is MDHEN and CDR2 SYDVKM. This CDR3 region has 11 residues. The CDR3: CASSSYDGYTF. CDR3 in DNA: TGTGCCAGCAGCTCCTATGATGGCTACACCTTC.

V usage is TRBV6-5 and J usage is TRBJ2-3; D might be TRBD1 (6 bases). There are 15 residues in the CDR3. With 6 bases removed from V and 7 bases from J, the gap between germline ends came to 20 bases. Germline V gene sequence: CDR1 MNHEY, CDR2 SVGAGI. Here the CDR3 reads CASRAGDRPWNTQYF. In DNA, the CDR3 is TGTGCCAGCAGAGCAGGGGACCGCCCATGGAATACGCAGTATTTT.

The genes are TRBV10-3 and TRBJ2-7; tentative D call: TRBD2 (5 bases). V lost 6 bases to trimming and J lost 5 bases, with 8 bases between them. The germline V gene has CDR1 ENHRY and CDR2 SYGVKD. The CDR3 loop spans 11 amino acids. The CDR3, as DNA: TGTGCCATCAGCCGGGGAGACGAGCAGTACTTC. Protein: CAISRGDEQYF.

This clone was seen more than once but under ten times. This chain uses TRBV2 with TRBJ1-1, with D possibly matching TRBD1 (5 bases). Germline lookup yields CDR1 SNHLY and CDR2 FYNNEI. CDR3 length equals 13 residues. Trimming took 7 bases from V and 3 from J, leaving 12 bases between them. CDR3 coding DNA: TGTGCCAGCATGGCAGGGAGGGACACTGAAGCTTTCTTT. Its protein is CASMAGRDTEAFF. Full variable domain (remainder filled in from reference TRBV2 and TRBJ1-1): EPEVTQTPSHQVTQMGQEVILRCVPISNHLYFYWYRQILGQKVEFLVSFYNNEISEKSEIFDDQFSVERPDGSNFTLKIRSTKLEDSAMYFCASMAGRDTEAFFGQGTRLTVV.

This clone was detected only a few times. The genes are TRBV28 and TRBJ1-1; D remains ambiguous. The V end was cut by 8 bases, the J end by 5 bases, with 21 bases between. This CDR3 has 15 residues. Looked up from germline, CDR1 is MDHEN and CDR2 is SYDVKM. CDR3 sequence (DNA): TGTGCCAGCCATTGGGCCGTCCCGGTGGGGACTGAAGCTTTCTTT. Encoded protein: CASHWAVPVGTEAFF.

V and J are TRBV4-1 and TRBJ2-7; D tentatively fits TRBD1 or TRBD2 (6 bases each). V gave up 9 bases and J gave up 1 base, with 19 bases separating them. The CDR3 totals 15 residues. The V gene's germline CDR1 is MGHRA and CDR2 YSYEKL. CDR3 protein: CARAKGEVPSYEQYF. CDR3 DNA: TGCGCCAGAGCCAAGGGGGAGGTACCTTCCTACGAGCAGTACTTC.